The T cell receptor (beta chain) under discussion was sequenced for a study of shared clonotypes between healthy human individuals. The CDR3 is 18 residues long. The germline V gene encodes CDR1 SGDLS and CDR2 YYNGEE. J lost 1 base, V lost 0 bases, and 10 bases had no gene match. Produced via immunoSEQ multiplex PCR; TCRdb's table is partial and in-frame only. The sample lists 2 million to 3 million clones; more than 85% were seen once. This receptor was obtained from a man aged 18 to 30 in good health. Some clones in this sample may be carry-over from other donors' samples. Sample: naive CD4+ T cells from PBMCs. Stated subset: CD45RA+ positively selected. The J gene is TRBJ2-1, the V gene TRBV9, with 7 bases identical to TRBD1. CDR3 in DNA: TGTGCCAGCAGCGTAGCCCCGGACAGGTTCCCTTCCTACAATGAGCAGTTCTTC. Protein: CASSVAPDRFPSYNEQFF.